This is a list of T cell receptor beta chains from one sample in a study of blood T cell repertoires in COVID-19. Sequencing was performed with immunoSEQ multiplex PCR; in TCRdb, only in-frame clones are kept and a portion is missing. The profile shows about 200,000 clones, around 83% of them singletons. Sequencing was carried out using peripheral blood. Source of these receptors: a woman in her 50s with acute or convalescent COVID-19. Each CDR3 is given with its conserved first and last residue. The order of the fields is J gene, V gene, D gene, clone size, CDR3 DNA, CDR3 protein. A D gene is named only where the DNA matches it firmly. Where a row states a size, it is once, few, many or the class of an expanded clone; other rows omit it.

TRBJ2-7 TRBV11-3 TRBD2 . TGTGCCAGCAGCTTTAGCGGGAGAGAATACGAGCAGTACTTC CASSFSGREYEQYF
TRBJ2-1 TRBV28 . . TGTGCCAGCAGTGTACCCGGGACAATACACAATGAGCAGTTCTTC CASSVPGTIHNEQFF
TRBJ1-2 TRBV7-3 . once TGTGCCAGCAGCCCGTCCCCCGGGAATGTGGACGGCTACACCTTC CASSPSPGNVDGYTF
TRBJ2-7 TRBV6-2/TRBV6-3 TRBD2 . TGTGCCAGCAGTCGACAAGGGAGGGAGCGGTCCTACGAGCAGTACTTC CASSRQGRERSYEQYF
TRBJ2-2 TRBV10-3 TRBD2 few TGTGCCATCAAAGCGGGAGCGAACACCGGGGAGCTGTTTTTT CAIKAGANTGELFF
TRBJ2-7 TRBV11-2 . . TGTGCCAGCAGCTTCGGGGACGAGCAGTACTTC CASSFGDEQYF
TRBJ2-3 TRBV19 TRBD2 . TGTGCCAGTATCAAGCCGGGACTAGCGGGAGTATCAGATACGCAGTATTTT CASIKPGLAGVSDTQYF
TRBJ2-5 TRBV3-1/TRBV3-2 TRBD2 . TGTGCCAGCAGCCCAGAGACTAGCGGGGAGACCCAGTACTTC CASSPETSGETQYF
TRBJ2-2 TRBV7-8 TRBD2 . TGTGCCAGCAGCTTGGAGACTAGCGGGAGGGGAGTCGGGGAGCTGTTTTTT CASSLETSGRGVGELFF
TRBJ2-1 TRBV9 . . TGTGCCAGCAGCCCCGCGGGACTCCGCTCCTACAATGAGCAGTTCTTC CASSPAGLRSYNEQFF
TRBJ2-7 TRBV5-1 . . TGCGCCAGCAGCTCGGACAGAGTCTACGAGCAGTACTTC CASSSDRVYEQYF
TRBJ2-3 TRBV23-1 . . TGCGCCAGCAGTCAACCCTCCGGAAAACTAGACACAGATACGCAGTATTTT CASSQPSGKLDTDTQYF
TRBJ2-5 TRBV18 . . TGTGCCAGCTCACCATGGCAGGAAGAGACCCAGTACTTC CASSPWQEETQYF
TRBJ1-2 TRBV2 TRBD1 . TGTGCCAGCAGTGAGGACAGGGTAGACTATGGCTACACCTTC CASSEDRVDYGYTF
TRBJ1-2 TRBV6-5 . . TGTGCCAGCAGTATCGGACAGTTCCGCCCAGGAGGCTACACCTTC CASSIGQFRPGGYTF
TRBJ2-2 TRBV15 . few TGTGCCACCAGCACGGGACTACCCAAAGGGGGCGGGGAGCTGTTTTTT CATSTGLPKGGGELFF
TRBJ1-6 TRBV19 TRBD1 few TGTGCAACAGGGGGTTTGAATTCACCCCTCCACTTT CATGGLNSPLHF
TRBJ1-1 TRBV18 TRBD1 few TGTGCCAGCTCACCGGGACAGCTGAGCACTGAAGCTTTCTTT CASSPGQLSTEAFF
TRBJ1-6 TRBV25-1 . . TGTGCCAGCACCGAATGGGGGCACGGAGAATCACCCCTCCACTTT CASTEWGHGESPLHF
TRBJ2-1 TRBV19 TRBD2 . TGTGCCAGTAGTATAGATCTAAGGACTAGCGGCAATGAGCAGTTCTTC CASSIDLRTSGNEQFF
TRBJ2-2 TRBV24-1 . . TGTGCCACCAGTGATTTCAGGGGCCTTGGGACCGGGGAGCTGTTTTTT CATSDFRGLGTGELFF
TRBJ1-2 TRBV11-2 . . TGTGCCAGCAGCCCTGACACTAACTATGGCTACACCTTC CASSPDTNYGYTF
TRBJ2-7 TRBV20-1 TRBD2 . TGCAGTGCTAGTCCTTTTAGCGGGAGGGGAATCTCCTACGAGCAGTACTTC CSASPFSGRGISYEQYF
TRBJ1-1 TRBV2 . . TGTGCCAGCAGTGACGGGGTCCTCGGGGCTTTCTTT CASSDGVLGAFF
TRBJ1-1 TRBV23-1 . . TGCGCCAGCAGTCAATTGGCGGGGGAGTCGTACACTGAAGCTTTCTTT CASSQLAGESYTEAFF
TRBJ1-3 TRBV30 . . TGTGCCGCCGGAGCGAGCCGCACCATATATTTT CAAGASRTIYF
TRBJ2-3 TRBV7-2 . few TGTGCCAGCAGCCCCCAGGGCCGGTCCACAGATACGCAGTATTTT CASSPQGRSTDTQYF
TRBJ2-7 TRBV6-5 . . TGTGCCTCCTTAAACCGGGACATTTCATACGAGCAGTACTTC CASLNRDISYEQYF
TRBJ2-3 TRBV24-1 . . TGTGCCACCAGTGATTCACGGGGCACAGATACGCAGTATTTT CATSDSRGTDTQYF
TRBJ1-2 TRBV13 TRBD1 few TGTGCCAGCAGCTTAGGGACAGGGAACTATGGCTACACCTTC CASSLGTGNYGYTF
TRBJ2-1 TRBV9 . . TGTGCCAGCAGCGTAGATCCGGTCGGAGCGGCCAGTACATACAATGAGCAGTTCTTC CASSVDPVGAASTYNEQFF
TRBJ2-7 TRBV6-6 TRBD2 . TGTGCCAGCAGCCCCGGACTAGCGGGAGGTCCCTACGAGCAGTACTTC CASSPGLAGGPYEQYF
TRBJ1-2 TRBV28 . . TGTGCCAGCAGTTCCAGGGAGGCAGCTAACTATGGCTACACCTTC CASSSREAANYGYTF
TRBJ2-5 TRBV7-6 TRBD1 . TGTGCCAGCAGCGCCCGGGACAGGGGGTTCATCGAAGAGACCCAGTACTTC CASSARDRGFIEETQYF
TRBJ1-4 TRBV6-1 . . TGTGCCAGCAGTGAATATAGGGGGAGGGATGAAAAACTGTTTTTT CASSEYRGRDEKLFF
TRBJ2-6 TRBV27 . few TGTGCCAGCAGCGGCGGGACCTTCTCTGGGGCCAACGTCCTGACTTTC CASSGGTFSGANVLTF
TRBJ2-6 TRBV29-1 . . TGCAGCGTTTCAGGGGCTGGGGCCAACGTCCTGACTTTC CSVSGAGANVLTF